Listed here are 31 T cell receptor beta chains from one sample, sequenced in a study of OX40 agonist ivuxolimab in advanced cancers. The library came from the immunoSEQ multiplex PCR assay. TCRdb limited this immuneACCESS table to in-frame rearrangements with V and J called. A share of clones is missing; checked studies link under half to unresolved V genes, and the rest is unexplained. Within this sample are around 76,000 clones, with roughly nine tenths of them counted one time only. Roughly 8% of the sample belongs to the ten largest clones. The source was CD4+ or CD8+ T cells sorted from blood, collected in a trial of the OX40 agonist ivuxolimab. The receptors derive from an adult with an advanced solid tumor such as melanoma, head and neck, liver or kidney cancer.

V is TRBV30 and J is TRBJ1-5; maybe TRBD1 (5 bases). The CDR3 is 15 residues long. CDR1 is GTSNPN and CDR2 is SVGIG in the germline V gene (reference sequence). Deletions cut 3 bases from V and 3 bases from J, with 15 bases between. CDR3 sequence reads: CAWSGKGNDNQPQHF. In DNA form, the CDR3 reads TGTGCCTGGAGCGGTAAGGGGAACGACAATCAGCCCCAGCATTTT.

V gene TRBV18 combines with J gene TRBJ1-5; D is undetermined. CDR1 and CDR2 (germline): KGHSH, LQKENI. Trimming left V 5 bases short and J 8 bases short, with 10 bases between. This CDR3 has 12 residues. Here the CDR3 reads CASSVGLEPQHF. Written as DNA, the CDR3 is TGTGCCAGCTCAGTTGGGTTGGAGCCCCAGCATTTT.

The chain couples TRBV5-5 to TRBJ1-3; D remains ambiguous. This CDR3 is 13 amino acids long. Trimming pared 8 bases from V and 0 bases from J, leaving 9 bases between. Germline V gene lookup returns CDR1 SGHKS and CDR2 YYEKEE (reference sequence). CDR3 in amino acids: CASYESSGNTIYF. The DNA of the CDR3 is TGTGCCAGTTATGAGAGCTCTGGAAACACCATATATTTT.

The rearrangement links TRBV28 to TRBJ1-3; tentatively, D is TRBD1 (5 bases). Per germline, CDR1 MDHEN and CDR2 SYDVKM. The CDR3 is made up of 15 amino acids. Trimming took 4 bases from V and 0 from J, leaving 10 bases between them. The CDR3, as DNA: TGTGCCAGCAGTTCCGCGGACAACTCTGGAAACACCATATATTTT. Amino acid sequence: CASSSADNSGNTIYF.

The CDR3 nucleotides read TGTGCCAGCAGAGGGACTCCCACAGAGACCCAGTACTTC. Its protein is CASRGTPTETQYF. This chain links TRBV2 with TRBJ2-5; perhaps TRBD2 as D (6 bases). Deletions cut 6 bases from V and 4 bases from J, with 12 bases between. Germline CDR1 is SNHLY and CDR2 is FYNNEI. The CDR3 is made up of 13 amino acids.

The chain couples TRBV7-2 to TRBJ2-1; D assignment may be TRBD1 or TRBD2 (5 bases each). Trimming took off 3 bases at V and 5 bases at J, with 14 bases between the two ends. Per germline, CDR1 SGHTA and CDR2 FQGNSA. The CDR3 runs to 15 residues. CDR3 sequence: CASSLEGTLNNEQFF. The CDR3 DNA is TGTGCCAGCAGCTTGGAAGGGACCCTCAACAATGAGCAGTTCTTC.

The V and J genes are TRBV7-2 and TRBJ2-1; 8 bases align to TRBD2. Germline CDR1 reads SGHTA; CDR2 reads FQGNSA. The length of the CDR3 is 17 residues. J was trimmed by 3 bases and V by 1 base; bases with no gene match: 8. CDR3 loop: CASSLGGYGTSYNEQFF. CDR3 coding DNA: TGTGCCAGCAGCTTAGGGGGATACGGGACTAGCTACAATGAGCAGTTCTTC.

In this sample, this clone turned up once. This chain uses TRBV9 with TRBJ1-1; 7 bases align to TRBD1. The CDR3 extends over 14 amino acids. Trimming at V came to 4 bases and at J to 4 bases, leaving 7 bases not matched to a gene. Germline V gene sequence: CDR1 SGDLS, CDR2 YYNGEE. The CDR3 nucleotides read TGTGCCAGCAGCCTCGCAGGGGGTGGCACTGAAGCTTTCTTT. Its translation: CASSLAGGGTEAFF.

The chain combines TRBV19 with TRBJ1-1; D is unclear. The CDR3 runs to 12 residues. V lost 3 bases and J 6 bases, leaving 8 bases between the germline ends. Per germline, CDR1 LNHDA and CDR2 SQIVND (reference sequence). This CDR3 reads CASSMTRAEAFF. DNA of the CDR3: TGTGCCAGTAGTATGACGAGGGCTGAAGCTTTCTTT.

V and J are TRBV7-7 and TRBJ2-7; D is undetermined. V shed 5 bases and J shed 0 bases, with 11 bases lying between them. CDR3 length: 14 residues. Per the germline V gene, CDR1 is SSHAT and CDR2 is FNYEAQ (reference sequence). For the CDR3, the DNA is TGTGCCAGCAGCCGCAACCCCCTCTCCTACGAGCAGTACTTC. Protein: CASSRNPLSYEQYF.

The sample holds one count of this clone. The chain uses TRBV18 and TRBJ1-1, with TRBD1 matching 10 bases. The CDR3 contains 16 residues. The junction had 10 bases not matched to a gene; V was cut back by 4 bases and J by 5 bases. Germline V CDR1 and CDR2: KGHSH, LQKENI. The chain's CDR3 is CASSQTADRGETEAFF. The CDR3 DNA reads as TGTGCCAGCTCACAAACCGCGGACAGGGGGGAAACTGAAGCTTTCTTT.

This sequence joins TRBV6-1 and TRBJ2-2, with TRBD2 matching over 13 bases. Germline V gives CDR1 MNHNS, CDR2 SASEGT. The CDR3 spans 16 residues. The trim removed 3 bases at V and 3 bases at J, leaving 1 base unmatched. The CDR3 DNA reads as TGTGCCAGCAGTGAGGGACTAGCGGGGTACACCGGGGAGCTGTTTTTT. Translated: CASSEGLAGYTGELFF.

The rearrangement uses TRBV27 and TRBJ2-5; weak D call: TRBD2 (5 bases). This CDR3 contains 15 residues. CDR1 is MNHEY and CDR2 is SMNVEV in the germline V gene (reference sequence). Deletions cut 7 bases from V and 5 bases from J, with 20 bases between. The CDR3 reads CASTPRGLIRETQYF. CDR3 nucleotides: TGTGCCAGCACCCCTAGAGGGCTGATAAGGGAGACCCAGTACTTC.

The chain has TRBV5-4 and TRBJ1-2, with D hard to call. V was trimmed by 0 bases and J by 6 bases, leaving 9 bases between them. The CDR3 sequence is 13 residues long. Germline V gene sequence: CDR1 SGHNT, CDR2 YYREEE (reference sequence). CDR3 in DNA: TGTGCCAGCAGCTTGGGGCCCTATGATGGCTACACCTTC. Translation gives CASSLGPYDGYTF.

This clone has just a few counts. The V call is TRBV10-2, the J call TRBJ2-5, with 14 bases aligning to TRBD2. CDR3 size: 16 residues. Per the germline V gene, CDR1 is WSHSY and CDR2 is SAAADI. The V segment lost 4 bases and the J segment 4 bases; nucleotides outside the gene matches: 5. CDR3 sequence: CASSGTSGRKRETQYF. The CDR3 DNA follows: TGCGCCAGCAGTGGGACTAGCGGGAGGAAGAGAGAGACCCAGTACTTC.

V usage is TRBV5-4 and J usage is TRBJ1-5; D is unclear. There are 14 residues in the CDR3. V dropped 1 base and J dropped 2 bases, with 7 bases sitting between them. Per germline, CDR1 SGHNT and CDR2 YYREEE (reference sequence). The chain's CDR3 is CASSLFQGNQPQHF. CDR3 coding DNA: TGTGCCAGCAGCTTGTTCCAGGGCAATCAGCCCCAGCATTTT.

This rearrangement joins TRBV28 to TRBJ1-2; D perhaps matches TRBD1 (6 bases). The CDR3 contains 13 residues. In germline, CDR1 is MDHEN, CDR2 SYDVKM. V dropped 2 bases and J dropped 3 bases, with 7 bases sitting between them. The CDR3 DNA reads TGTGCCAGCAGTTTAAGGACAGACTATGGCTACACCTTC. Protein: CASSLRTDYGYTF.

In its sample, this clone was seen once. CDR3: CASSSTIYEQYF. The CDR3 nucleotides read TGTGCCAGCAGTTCCACAATTTACGAGCAGTACTTC. The genes are TRBV6-8 and TRBJ2-7; D unclear. V dropped 4 bases and J dropped 4 bases, with 8 bases sitting between them. The CDR3 consists of 12 residues. The germline gives CDR1 MNHGY, CDR2 SAAAGT.

The gene calls are TRBV28 and TRBJ1-5; no reliable D call. The CDR3 has 13 amino acids. V lost 3 bases, J lost 0 bases, and 3 bases lay in between. Germline V gene sequence: CDR1 MDHEN, CDR2 SYDVKM. The CDR3 sequence: CASSLNSNQPQHF. CDR3 coding DNA: TGTGCCAGCAGTTTGAATAGCAATCAGCCCCAGCATTTT.

The chain carries TRBV6-1 and TRBJ2-7; D is possibly TRBD2 (6 bases). The V end was cut by 8 bases, the J end by 5 bases, with 13 bases between. In germline, CDR1 is MNHNS, CDR2 SASEGT. The CDR3 is made up of 12 amino acids. As DNA, the CDR3 is TGTGCCAGCCAGGATCCGGGGGACGAGCAGTACTTC. It codes for CASQDPGDEQYF.

J is TRBJ2-1 and V is TRBV11-1; 13 nucleotides match TRBD2. Germline V gene lookup returns CDR1 SGHAT and CDR2 FQDESV (reference sequence). V trimming: 5 bases; J trimming: 4 bases; junction bases outside the gene matches: 5. The CDR3 loop spans 16 amino acids. The CDR3 reads CASSKGLAGSYNEQFF. In DNA, the CDR3 is TGTGCCAGCAGCAAGGGACTAGCGGGAAGTTACAATGAGCAGTTCTTC. Full variable domain (missing parts from reference TRBV11-1 and TRBJ2-1): EAEVAQSPRYKITEKSQAVAFWCDPISGHATLYWYRQILGQGPELLVQFQDESVVDDSQLPKDRFSAERLKGVDSTLKIQPAELGDSAMYLCASSKGLAGSYNEQFFGPGTRLTVL.

The chain is built from TRBV10-2 and TRBJ1-3; tentative D call: TRBD1 (5 bases). The CDR3 loop spans 15 amino acids. Germline values: CDR1 WSHSY, CDR2 SAAADI. The ends were cut back, 4 bases at V and 3 bases at J, with 13 bases in the middle. The CDR3 reads CASSGVRAGGNTIYF. In nucleotides, the CDR3 is TGCGCCAGCAGTGGGGTCAGGGCTGGTGGAAACACCATATATTTT.

In this sample, this clone turned up once. The chain joins TRBV7-9 to TRBJ2-3; 7 bases agree with TRBD2. Unmatched junction bases numbered 5, after V lost 2 bases and J lost 3 bases. Germline V gene lookup returns CDR1 SEHNR and CDR2 FQNEAQ (reference sequence). The CDR3 totals 15 residues. The CDR3 protein is CASSLFLAATDTQYF. The DNA for the CDR3 is TGTGCCAGCAGCTTATTCCTAGCGGCAACAGATACGCAGTATTTT. Together with reference TRBV7-9 and TRBJ2-3, the CDR3 gives the full variable domain: DTGVSQNPRHKITKRGQNVTFRCDPISEHNRLYWYRQTLGQGPEFLTYFQNEAQLEKSRLLSDRFSAERPKGSFSTLEIQRTEQGDSAMYLCASSLFLAATDTQYFGPGTRLTVL.

J is TRBJ1-6 and V is TRBV6-5; D ambiguous. The CDR3 is made up of 15 amino acids. Deletions cut 6 bases from V and 3 bases from J, with 12 bases between. CDR1 is MNHEY, CDR2 SVGAGI, per germline. This CDR3 is CASRISKGYNSPLHF. In DNA, the CDR3 is TGTGCCAGCAGGATTTCGAAGGGCTATAATTCACCCCTCCACTTT.

This clone was seen only a few times. This rearrangement joins TRBV7-2 to TRBJ1-5; 8 positions agree with TRBD1. Germline V gene lookup returns CDR1 SGHTA and CDR2 FQGNSA. Germline trimming cut 2 bases from V and 7 bases from J; bases unmatched to any gene: 10. The CDR3 has 16 amino acids. CDR3 in amino acids: CASSLSAGGASQPQHF. The CDR3 DNA is TGTGCCAGCAGCTTATCGGCAGGGGGCGCGAGCCAGCCCCAGCATTTT.

CDR3 in amino acids: CASFYYGYTF. The CDR3 bases are TGTGCCAGCTTCTACTATGGCTACACCTTC. The chain joins TRBV6-1 to TRBJ1-2; no firm D call. CDR1 and CDR2 (germline): MNHNS, SASEGT. The CDR3 spans 10 residues. Trimming cost V 8 bases and J 3 bases, with 4 bases left between them.

The rearrangement uses TRBV5-4 and TRBJ2-3, with a weak D call TRBD1 (6 bases). This CDR3 spans 13 amino acids. CDR1 SGHNT and CDR2 YYREEE come from the germline V gene (reference sequence). Trimming pared 3 bases from V and 5 bases from J, leaving 10 bases between. In DNA form, the CDR3 reads TGTGCCAGCAGCTGGGGGCAGGAAGATACGCAGTATTTT. It translates to CASSWGQEDTQYF. Variable domain in full (rest from reference TRBV5-4 and TRBJ2-3): ETGVTQSPTHLIKTRGQQVTLRCSSQSGHNTVSWYQQALGQGPQFIFQYYREEENGRGNFPPRFSGLQFPNYSSELNVNALELDDSALYLCASSWGQEDTQYFGPGTRLTVL.

J is TRBJ2-7 and V is TRBV2; D not resolved. The CDR3 runs 12 residues. The V and J ends lost 3 bases and 4 bases respectively, with 7 bases between them. The germline gives CDR1 SNHLY, CDR2 FYNNEI. Here the CDR3 DNA reads TGTGCCAGCAGTGAGCTGGCGTACGAGCAGTACTTC. It translates to CASSELAYEQYF.

The V call is TRBV11-3, the J call TRBJ2-2; the D is unclear. Per germline, CDR1 SGHNT and CDR2 YENEEA. Trimming left V 5 bases short and J 8 bases short, with 9 bases between. The CDR3 sequence is 12 residues long. This chain's CDR3 is CASSHLRGELFF. DNA of the CDR3: TGTGCCAGCAGCCACCTCCGTGGGGAGCTGTTTTTT.

The chain carries TRBV7-7 and TRBJ2-2; D ambiguous. Trimming cost V 1 base and J 6 bases, with 9 bases left between them. The CDR3 consists of 14 residues. The V gene's germline CDR1 is SSHAT and CDR2 FNYEAQ (reference sequence). In DNA, the CDR3 is TGTGCCAGCAGCTTAGTGGTCTCCCCCGGGGAGCTGTTTTTT. Protein product: CASSLVVSPGELFF.

The J gene is TRBJ2-7, the V gene TRBV5-1; the D call may be TRBD1 or TRBD2 (5 bases each). The V and J ends lost 0 bases and 6 bases respectively, with 16 bases between them. Germline V gene sequence: CDR1 SGHRS, CDR2 YFSETQ. The CDR3 is made up of 15 amino acids. CDR3 in amino acids: CASSLGGGFGGEQYF. The CDR3 region has the DNA TGCGCCAGCAGCTTGGGTGGTGGGTTTGGGGGCGAGCAGTACTTC.